The following is a T cell receptor beta chain sequence with its context. Its target is unknown. The V gene's germline CDR1 is SEHNR and CDR2 FQNEAQ (reference sequence). The CDR3 loop spans 14 amino acids. This entry belongs to a study of monozygotic twins with inflammatory bowel disease. TCRdb re-called the 5' RACE reads; one entry per CDR3 protein, DNA not given. This repertoire includes over 200,000 distinct CDR3 sequences. Study-wide results and caveats: Compared with healthy co-twins, IBD patients showed reduced TCRbeta repertoire diversity by inverse Simpson.

The sequenced sample was blood. This rearrangement joins TRBV7-9 to TRBJ1-2; the TCRdb call, TRBD1, lacks DNA for checking. The TCR originated in a human donor with ulcerative colitis or Crohn's disease, or a healthy co-twin of an affected twin (not recorded which). CDR3 sequence: CASSSGTGSYGYTF.